Listed here are 23 T cell receptor beta chains from one sample, sequenced in a study of blood T cell repertoires in COVID-19. Here immunoSEQ multiplex PCR was the method, and the copy in TCRdb shows in-frame clones only, minus some. The table lists under 140,000 clones, 60% to 80% of them singletons. The material sequenced was peripheral blood. The receptors come from a woman aged 80 or over with active or convalescent COVID-19.

CDR3 residues: CASRDLAYRVDYGYTF. The DNA for the CDR3 is TGTGCCAGCAGGGACCTTGCGTACAGGGTGGACTATGGCTACACCTTC. This chain joins TRBV2 and TRBJ1-2; D may be TRBD1 (6 bases). Looked up from germline, CDR1 is SNHLY and CDR2 is FYNNEI. The CDR3 has 16 residues. V gave up 6 bases and J gave up 3 bases, with 20 bases separating them.

J is TRBJ1-1 and V is TRBV18, with no clear D. Looked up from germline, CDR1 is KGHSH and CDR2 is LQKENI. This CDR3 spans 13 amino acids. Trimming took off 3 bases at V and 4 bases at J, with 9 bases between the two ends. CDR3 region: CASSPGVGTEAFF. The CDR3 bases are TGTGCCAGCTCACCGGGAGTGGGCACTGAAGCTTTCTTT.

The rearrangement links TRBV5-1 to TRBJ1-1; D call uncertain. The V end lost 1 base, the J end lost 4 bases, and 11 bases lay between the germline ends. This CDR3 has 14 amino acids. Germline V CDR1 and CDR2: SGHRS, YFSETQ. This CDR3 is CASSLFGDGTEAFF. CDR3 nucleotides: TGCGCCAGCAGCTTGTTCGGAGATGGCACTGAAGCTTTCTTT.

In its sample, this clone was seen once. The chain combines TRBV19 with TRBJ2-3; D is uncertain. There are 15 residues in the CDR3. V was clipped by 5 bases and J by 2 bases, with 14 bases between them. The V gene's germline CDR1 is LNHDA and CDR2 SQIVND (reference sequence). CDR3 in DNA: TGTGCCAGTAGTCTAGGCACTATGAACACAGATACGCAGTATTTT. It encodes CASSLGTMNTDTQYF.

The rearrangement joins TRBV4-3 to TRBJ1-2; D might be TRBD1 (6 bases). Trimming took off 1 base at V and 7 bases at J, with 13 bases between the two ends. Germline V gene sequence: CDR1 LGHNA, CDR2 YSLEER. This CDR3 contains 14 residues. Written as DNA, the CDR3 is TGCGCCAGCAGCCAAGTACTAGGGGGTCGTGGCTACACCTTC. Residues: CASSQVLGGRGYTF.

The V call is TRBV12-3 or TRBV12-4, the J call TRBJ2-3; unclear D gene. With 6 bases removed from V and 1 base from J, the gap between germline ends came to 8 bases. The CDR3 contains 13 residues. The CDR3 DNA reads as TGTGCCAGCAGCAACATCGGCACAGATACGCAGTATTTT. As protein: CASSNIGTDTQYF.

This chain joins TRBV5-1 and TRBJ2-1, with 8 bases lining up with TRBD1. Unmatched junction bases numbered 16, after V lost 4 bases and J lost 10 bases. The CDR3 covers 16 residues. The germline CDR1 and CDR2 sequences are SGHRS and YFSETQ. CDR3 sequence reads: CASSPPWARGLGEQFF. The DNA for the CDR3 is TGCGCCAGCAGCCCCCCGTGGGCCAGGGGGCTCGGGGAGCAGTTCTTC.

The gene calls are TRBV5-1 and TRBJ2-1; 11 bases align to TRBD2. The CDR3 is 16 amino acids. With V trimmed by 4 bases and J by 2 bases, 5 bases remained unmatched. Germline-derived CDR1 and CDR2 are SGHRS and YFSETQ. DNA of the CDR3: TGCGCCAGCAGCCCGAGACTAGCGGGACCCTACAATGAGCAGTTCTTC. Amino acid sequence: CASSPRLAGPYNEQFF.

This clone occurred a few times. The chain uses TRBV2 and TRBJ2-7, with D perhaps matching TRBD1 (6 bases). Germline values: CDR1 SNHLY, CDR2 FYNNEI. V was pared by 7 bases and J by 2 bases, with 15 bases between. There are 14 residues in the CDR3. CDR3: CASILRDITYEQYF. DNA for the CDR3: TGTGCCAGCATTCTCCGGGACATCACCTACGAGCAGTACTTC.

A single count supports this clone. The V and J genes are TRBV5-1 and TRBJ2-3; 7 positions agree with TRBD2. The V gene end was trimmed by 4 bases and the J gene end by 4 bases; junction bases not matched to a gene: 12. The CDR3 consists of 16 residues. CDR1 SGHRS and CDR2 YFSETQ come from the germline V gene. The CDR3: CASSPMGGRASDTQYF. CDR3 DNA: TGCGCCAGCAGCCCGATGGGGGGGAGGGCCTCAGATACGCAGTATTTT.

The chain combines TRBV6-5 with TRBJ1-1; unclear D gene. Per the germline V gene, CDR1 is MNHEY and CDR2 is SVGAGI. With 2 bases removed from V and 10 bases from J, the gap between germline ends came to 14 bases. This CDR3 has 13 amino acids. The CDR3, as DNA: TGTGCCAGCAGTTACCGATTGGGGAGTTTAGCTTTCTTT. Its translation is CASSYRLGSLAFF.

This clone was counted at least ten times. An end of the junction differs from the germline gene, which may be a read error. The rearrangement uses TRBV7-2 and TRBJ2-3, with D perhaps matching TRBD2 (6 bases). The CDR3 runs to 13 residues. Germline CDR1 and CDR2: SGHTA and FQGNSA. The CDR3 reads CASSLANFDTQYF. DNA for the CDR3: TGTGCCAGCAGCCTAGCGAACTTCGATACGCAGTATTTT.

The rearrangement links TRBV6-2 or TRBV6-3 to TRBJ1-1; D is unclear. Germline V gives CDR1 MNHEY, CDR2 SVGEGT. Between the trimmed V and J ends, which lost 2 bases and 10 bases, there was a span of 8 bases. The CDR3 is 11 residues long. The CDR3 DNA sequence: TGTGCCAGCAGTTACCCCTTCGGAGCTTTCTTT. This codes for CASSYPFGAFF.

This chain uses TRBV27 with TRBJ2-1; 10 bases match TRBD2. This CDR3 is built from 15 residues. J lost 6 bases, V lost 3 bases, and 5 bases had no gene match. CDR1 is MNHEY and CDR2 is SMNVEV in the germline V gene (reference sequence). CDR3 residues: CASSFLLAGVNEQFF. In DNA, the CDR3 is TGTGCCAGCAGTTTTTTGCTAGCGGGAGTCAATGAGCAGTTCTTC.

The V call is TRBV28, the J call TRBJ2-7; TRBD1 matches 11 bases. The length of the CDR3 is 15 residues. The germline gives CDR1 MDHEN, CDR2 SYDVKM. Losses at the gene ends were 0 bases for V and 4 bases for J; bases not matched to a gene: 2. In DNA form, the CDR3 reads TGTGCCAGCAGTTTATGGGGACAGGGGGTTTACGAGCAGTACTTC. Amino acids: CASSLWGQGVYEQYF.

V and J are TRBV7-8 and TRBJ2-4; TRBD2 matches 7 bases. The CDR3 loop spans 19 amino acids. Per germline, CDR1 SGHVS and CDR2 FQNEAQ. With 5 bases clipped from V and 0 bases from J, the junction kept 16 bases outside the gene matches. CDR3 protein: CASSPGRREDGGAKNIQYF. CDR3 DNA: TGTGCCAGCAGCCCGGGGCGCCGGGAGGATGGTGGAGCCAAAAACATTCAGTACTTC.

The chain carries TRBV5-6 and TRBJ2-5; 9 positions agree with TRBD1. Germline CDR1 and CDR2: SGHDT and YYEEEE. V was clipped by 3 bases and J by 5 bases; unmatched bases: 11. CDR3 length: 16 amino acids. For the CDR3, the DNA is TGTGCCAGCAGCTCGGACCCGGGACAGGGCCGGGAGACCCAGTACTTC. Its protein product is CASSSDPGQGRETQYF.

This clone was found a few times. The V call is TRBV28, the J call TRBJ2-2, with 10 bases matching TRBD2. The CDR3 sequence is 15 residues long. Germline lookup yields CDR1 MDHEN and CDR2 SYDVKM. J lost 3 bases, V lost 6 bases, and 4 bases had no gene match. CDR3 nucleotide sequence: TGTGCCAGCAGCCCTAGCGGGAGTGACACCGGGGAGCTGTTTTTT. Translation gives CASSPSGSDTGELFF.

The chain's CDR3 is CASGLATRTDTQYF. The CDR3 DNA reads as TGTGCCAGTGGGCTAGCGACGCGCACAGATACGCAGTATTTT. This rearrangement joins TRBV2 to TRBJ2-3; D possibly corresponds to TRBD2 (6 bases). The CDR3 consists of 14 residues. CDR1 and CDR2 (germline): SNHLY, FYNNEI. V was shortened by 9 bases and J by 1 base, with 14 bases between the two germline ends.

This clone appeared once. The chain joins TRBV5-6 to TRBJ1-2; TRBD1 matches at 9 bases. This CDR3 region has 13 residues. The germline V gene encodes CDR1 SGHDT and CDR2 YYEEEE. The V and J ends lost 4 bases and 6 bases, in that order; junction bases with no gene match: 4. The CDR3 nucleotides read TGTGCCAGCAGCCGGGACAGGGTACATGGCTACACCTTC. It is translated as CASSRDRVHGYTF.

This sequence joins TRBV3-1 (or the pseudogene TRBV3-2) and TRBJ1-1; perhaps TRBD1 as D (5 bases). This CDR3 region has 14 residues. Between the trimmed V and J ends, which lost 1 base and 6 bases, there was a span of 12 bases. Looked up from germline, CDR1 is LGHDT and CDR2 is YNNKEL (reference sequence). The CDR3 protein is CASSQAGAGSEAFF. CDR3 DNA sequence: TGTGCCAGCAGCCAAGCTGGGGCAGGGTCTGAAGCTTTCTTT.

The chain is built from TRBV28 and TRBJ2-3, with D maybe TRBD1 (6 bases). Trimming shortened V by 6 bases and J by 4 bases, and 14 bases separated the two germline ends. CDR1 is MDHEN, CDR2 SYDVKM, per germline. This CDR3 is built from 14 residues. The CDR3 spells CASSLQGKSDTQYF. CDR3 nucleotide sequence: TGTGCCAGCAGCCTACAGGGTAAATCAGATACGCAGTATTTT.

The DNA for the CDR3 is TGTGCCAGCAGAAAACAGGGGGAAGATACGCAGTATTTT. This sequence encodes CASRKQGEDTQYF. This rearrangement joins TRBV28 to TRBJ2-3, with 8 bases fitting TRBD1. This CDR3 is built from 13 residues. V shed 6 bases and J 5 bases; nucleotides not matched to a gene: 4. CDR1 is MDHEN, CDR2 SYDVKM, per germline.